The TCR beta chain under discussion was sequenced for a study of CD8 T cells in ankylosing spondylitis. A note on this clonotype: The antigen is not known.

Looked up from germline, CDR1 is MDHEN and CDR2 is SYDVKM. The CDR3 is 13 residues long. The V and J ends lost 8 bases and 4 bases respectively, with 13 bases between them. Overall study findings and caveats: Blood of patients with ankylosing spondylitis appeared to be characterized by a TCR beta motif of fewer than 10 highly homologous variants. Clones that were linked to disease were CD8+ and were relatively rare in peripheral blood.

Researchers built TCR beta libraries using quantitative 5'-RACE with molecular barcodes. TCRdb used MiXCR to reprocess the 5' RACE reads, holding one entry per CDR3 protein. The table includes fewer than 500,000 distinct CDR3 sequences, 20% to 25% detected once. The chain is built from TRBV28 and TRBJ2-3; D gene unclear. The sequence was obtained from a male donor with ankylosing spondylitis. Sequencing was carried out using blood, either unsorted or a sorted T cell fraction (not recorded which). In DNA, the CDR3 is TGTGCCAGCCAAGTGGTGGCGTCAGATACGCAGTATTTT. Protein: CASQVVASDTQYF. The entire variable domain, with the rest obtained from reference TRBV28 and TRBJ2-3, is as follows: DVKVTQSSRYLVKRTGEKVFLECVQDMDHENMFWYRQDPGLGLRLIYFSYDVKMKEKGDIPEGYSVSREKKERFSLILESASTNQTSMYLCASQVVASDTQYFGPGTRLTVL.